This TCR beta chain emerged from a study of CD8+ T cells in alopecia areata. At the level of the study: It was oral tofacitinib, at 5 to 10 mg twice daily, that treated patients received.

TCR sequencing used cDNA made by reverse transcription of extracted RNA. Generated by immunoSEQ multiplex PCR, the TCRdb table keeps only in-frame clones and is missing some. The repertoire includes about 97,000 clones, 35% to 45% of them detected once, and approximately 1.5% sits in the top ten. Germline assignment: CDR1 SQVTM and CDR2 ANQGSEA. The CDR3 spans 16 residues. V shed 5 bases, J shed 7 bases, and the junction held 15 bases outside the gene matches. This receptor was obtained from a human donor with alopecia areata. The chain has TRBV29-1 and TRBJ2-3; TRBD2 matches 10 bases. Sample: CD4+ T cells sorted from blood. For the CDR3, the DNA is TGCAGCGTTCCACCTGGCCCTAGCGGGAGTTTGTATACGCAGTATTTT. Translation: CSVPPGPSGSLYTQYF.